This TCR beta chain was captured in a study of human T cells and chemical hapten exposure. The library tagged individual cDNA molecules with unique molecular identifiers. TCRdb reprocessed the RACE reads via MiXCR and lists one record per CDR3 protein. The sample gives 33,000 or so distinct CDR3 sequences, around 10% of which show up once; 1.9% is in the top ten. Study-wide results and limits: In the PT1 data, expanded TCR counts showed a positive correlation with patch test score. DPC sensitization left the count of TCRs above 1 in 1000 unchanged.

Time point noted: pre-sensitization, week 0. Documented treatment: therapeutic diphenylcyclopropenone sensitization with weekly scalp DPC. Unfractionated whole blood was the source of the extracted total RNA. This clonotype was detected ten times or more. The antigen is undetermined. CDR3 length: 16 amino acids. CDR1 SGHAT and CDR2 FQNNGV come from the germline V gene. Trimming left V 3 bases short and J 3 bases short, with 12 bases between. This clonotype was obtained from a woman in her forties with alopecia areata. Some clones in this sample may be carry-over from other donors' samples. This specimen was whole blood, taken in connection with sensitization to the hapten diphenylcyclopropenone (DPC). The J gene is TRBJ1-6, the V gene TRBV11-2; no clear D gene. As DNA, the CDR3 is TGTGCCAGCAGCTTCACTGGGTTTGACTATAATTCACCCCTCCACTTT. As protein: CASSFTGFDYNSPLHF.